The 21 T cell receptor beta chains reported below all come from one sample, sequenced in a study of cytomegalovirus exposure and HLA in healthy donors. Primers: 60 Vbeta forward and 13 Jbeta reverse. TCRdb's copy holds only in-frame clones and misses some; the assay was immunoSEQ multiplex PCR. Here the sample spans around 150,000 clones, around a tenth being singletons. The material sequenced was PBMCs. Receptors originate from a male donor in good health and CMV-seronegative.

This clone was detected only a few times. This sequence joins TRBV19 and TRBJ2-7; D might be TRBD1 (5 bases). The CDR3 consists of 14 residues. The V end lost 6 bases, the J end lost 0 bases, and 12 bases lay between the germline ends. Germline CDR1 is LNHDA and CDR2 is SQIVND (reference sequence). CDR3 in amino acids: CASRLRETSYEQYF. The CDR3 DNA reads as TGTGCCAGTAGACTCAGGGAAACCTCCTACGAGCAGTACTTC.

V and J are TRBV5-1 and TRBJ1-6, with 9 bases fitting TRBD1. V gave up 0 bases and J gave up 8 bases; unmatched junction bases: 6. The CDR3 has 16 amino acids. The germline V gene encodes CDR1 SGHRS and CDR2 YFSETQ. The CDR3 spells CASSLVSGQGYSPLHF. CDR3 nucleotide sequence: TGCGCCAGCAGCTTGGTGTCGGGACAGGGCTATTCACCCCTCCACTTT.

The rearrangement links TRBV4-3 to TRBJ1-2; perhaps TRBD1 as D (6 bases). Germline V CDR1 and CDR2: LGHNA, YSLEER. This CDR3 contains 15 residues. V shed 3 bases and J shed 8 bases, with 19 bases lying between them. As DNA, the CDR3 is TGCGCCAGCAGCCAGGCCCCCGACAGGTTAAGGGGCTACACCTTC. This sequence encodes CASSQAPDRLRGYTF.

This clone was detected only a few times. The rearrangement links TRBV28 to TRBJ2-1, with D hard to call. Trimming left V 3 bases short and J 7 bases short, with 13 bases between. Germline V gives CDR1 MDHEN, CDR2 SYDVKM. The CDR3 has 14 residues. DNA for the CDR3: TGTGCCAGCAGTTTGTTTAATCCAGGAAATGAGCAGTTCTTC. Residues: CASSLFNPGNEQFF. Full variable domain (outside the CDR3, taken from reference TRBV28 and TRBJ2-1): DVKVTQSSRYLVKRTGEKVFLECVQDMDHENMFWYRQDPGLGLRLIYFSYDVKMKEKGDIPEGYSVSREKKERFSLILESASTNQTSMYLCASSLFNPGNEQFFGPGTRLTVL.

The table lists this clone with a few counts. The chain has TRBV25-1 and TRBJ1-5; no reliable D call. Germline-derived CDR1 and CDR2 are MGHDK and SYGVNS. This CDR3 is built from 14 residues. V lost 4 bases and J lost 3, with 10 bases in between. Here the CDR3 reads CASSAQENNQPQHF. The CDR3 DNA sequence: TGTGCCAGCAGTGCCCAGGAAAACAATCAGCCCCAGCATTTT.

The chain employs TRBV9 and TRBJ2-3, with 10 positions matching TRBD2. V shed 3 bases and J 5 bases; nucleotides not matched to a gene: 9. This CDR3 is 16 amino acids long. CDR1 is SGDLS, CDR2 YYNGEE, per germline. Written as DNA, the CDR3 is TGTGCCAGCAGCGAGGGGAGCGGGGGGGTAGAAGATACGCAGTATTTT. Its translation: CASSEGSGGVEDTQYF.

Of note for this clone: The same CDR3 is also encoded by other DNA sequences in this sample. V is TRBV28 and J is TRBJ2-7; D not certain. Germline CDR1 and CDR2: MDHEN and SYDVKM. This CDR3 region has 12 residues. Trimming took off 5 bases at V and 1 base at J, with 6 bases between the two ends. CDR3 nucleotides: TGTGCCAGCAGTCTACGGTCCTACGAGCAGTACTTC. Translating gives CASSLRSYEQYF.

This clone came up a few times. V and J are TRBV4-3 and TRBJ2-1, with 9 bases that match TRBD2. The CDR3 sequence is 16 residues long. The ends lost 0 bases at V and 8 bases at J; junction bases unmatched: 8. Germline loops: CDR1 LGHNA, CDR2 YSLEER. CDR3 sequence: CASSQDQASGNYEQFF. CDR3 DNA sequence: TGCGCCAGCAGCCAAGATCAGGCTAGCGGGAACTATGAGCAGTTCTTC.

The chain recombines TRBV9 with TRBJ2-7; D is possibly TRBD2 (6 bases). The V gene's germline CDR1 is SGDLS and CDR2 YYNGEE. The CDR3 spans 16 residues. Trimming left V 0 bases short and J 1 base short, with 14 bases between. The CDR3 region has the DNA TGTGCCAGCAGCGTAGGTCCGGGACTGTCGTCCTACGAGCAGTACTTC. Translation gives CASSVGPGLSSYEQYF.

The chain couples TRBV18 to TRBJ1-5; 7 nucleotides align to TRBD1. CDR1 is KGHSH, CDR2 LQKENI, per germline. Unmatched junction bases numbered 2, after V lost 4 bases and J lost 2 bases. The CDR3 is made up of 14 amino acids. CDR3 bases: TGTGCCAGCTCACTAGACAGGGGCAATCAGCCCCAGCATTTT. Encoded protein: CASSLDRGNQPQHF.

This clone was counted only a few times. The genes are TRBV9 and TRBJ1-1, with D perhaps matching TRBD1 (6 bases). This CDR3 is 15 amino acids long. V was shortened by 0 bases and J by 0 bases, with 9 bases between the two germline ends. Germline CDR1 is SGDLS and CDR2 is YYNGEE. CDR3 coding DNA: TGTGCCAGCAGCGTAGCGGACAGCCTGAACACTGAAGCTTTCTTT. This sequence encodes CASSVADSLNTEAFF.

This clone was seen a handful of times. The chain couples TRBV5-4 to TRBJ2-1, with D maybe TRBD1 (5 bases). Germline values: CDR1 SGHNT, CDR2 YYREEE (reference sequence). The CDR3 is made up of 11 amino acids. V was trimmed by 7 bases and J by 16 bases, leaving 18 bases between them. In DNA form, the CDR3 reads TGTGCCAGCGGACCCTTAGGGGCGGTTTTCTTC. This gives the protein CASGPLGAVFF.

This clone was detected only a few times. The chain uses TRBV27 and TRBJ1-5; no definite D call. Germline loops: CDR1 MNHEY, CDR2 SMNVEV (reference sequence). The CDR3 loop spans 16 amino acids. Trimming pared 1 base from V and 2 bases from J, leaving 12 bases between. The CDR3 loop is CASSLFYFSGNQPQHF. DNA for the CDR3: TGTGCCAGCAGTTTATTCTACTTCTCGGGCAATCAGCCCCAGCATTTT.

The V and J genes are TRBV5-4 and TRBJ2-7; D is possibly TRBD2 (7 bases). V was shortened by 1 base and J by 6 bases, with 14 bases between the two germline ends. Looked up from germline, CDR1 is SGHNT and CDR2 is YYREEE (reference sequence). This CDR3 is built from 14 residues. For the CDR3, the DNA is TGTGCCAGCAGCTTGCCGGGGGGCCAGTTCGAGCAGTACTTC. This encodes CASSLPGGQFEQYF.

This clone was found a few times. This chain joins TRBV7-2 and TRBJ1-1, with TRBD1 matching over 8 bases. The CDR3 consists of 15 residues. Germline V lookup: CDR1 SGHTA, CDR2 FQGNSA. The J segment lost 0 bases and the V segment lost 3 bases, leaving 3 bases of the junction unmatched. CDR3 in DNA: TGTGCCAGCAGCTTCCGACAGGGGCTGAACACTGAAGCTTTCTTT. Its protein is CASSFRQGLNTEAFF.

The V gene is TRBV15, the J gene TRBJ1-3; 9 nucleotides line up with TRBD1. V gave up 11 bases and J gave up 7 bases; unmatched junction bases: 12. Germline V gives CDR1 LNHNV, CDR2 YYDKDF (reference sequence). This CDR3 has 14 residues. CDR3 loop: CAVGQGPLGNTIYF. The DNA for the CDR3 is TGTGCCGTCGGACAGGGGCCTTTGGGGAACACCATATATTTT.

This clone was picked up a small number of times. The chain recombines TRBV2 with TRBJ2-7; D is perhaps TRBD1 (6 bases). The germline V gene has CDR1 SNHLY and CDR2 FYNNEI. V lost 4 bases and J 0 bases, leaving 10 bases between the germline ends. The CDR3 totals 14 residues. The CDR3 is CASSAQGYSYEQYF. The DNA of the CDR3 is TGTGCCAGCAGTGCCCAGGGGTACTCCTACGAGCAGTACTTC.

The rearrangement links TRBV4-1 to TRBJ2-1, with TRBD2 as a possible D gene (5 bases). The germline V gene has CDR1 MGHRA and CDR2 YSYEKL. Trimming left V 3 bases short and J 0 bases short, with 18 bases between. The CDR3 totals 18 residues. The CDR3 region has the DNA TGCGCCAGCAGCCATAGTGATCAGGACTCGAGCTCCTACAATGAGCAGTTCTTC. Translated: CASSHSDQDSSSYNEQFF.

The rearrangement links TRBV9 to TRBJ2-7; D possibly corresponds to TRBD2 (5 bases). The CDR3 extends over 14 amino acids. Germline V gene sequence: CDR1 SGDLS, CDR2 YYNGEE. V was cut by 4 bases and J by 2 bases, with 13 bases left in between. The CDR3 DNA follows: TGTGCCAGCAGCCCCTCGGACGGGACCTACGAGCAGTACTTC. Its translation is CASSPSDGTYEQYF.

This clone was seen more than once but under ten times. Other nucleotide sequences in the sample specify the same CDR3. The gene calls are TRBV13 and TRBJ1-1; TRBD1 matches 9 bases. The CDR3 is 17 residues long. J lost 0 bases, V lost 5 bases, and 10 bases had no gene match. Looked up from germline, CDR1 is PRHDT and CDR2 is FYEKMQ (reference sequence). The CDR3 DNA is TGTGCCAGCAGCCTCCGACAGGGGGGGCTCATGAACACTGAAGCTTTCTTT. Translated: CASSLRQGGLMNTEAFF.

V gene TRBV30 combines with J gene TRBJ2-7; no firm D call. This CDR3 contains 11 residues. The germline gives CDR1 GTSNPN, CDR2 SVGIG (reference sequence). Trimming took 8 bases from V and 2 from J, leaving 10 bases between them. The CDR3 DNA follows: TGTGCCGGAACGGGTCCCTACGAGCAGTACTTC. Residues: CAGTGPYEQYF.